This T cell receptor beta chain is from a study of cytomegalovirus exposure and HLA in healthy donors. Study findings and constraints: CMV serostatus alone was available as immune exposure information.

This clone was recorded a few times. Its matching antigen is unknown. The PCR used 60 Vbeta and 13 Jbeta primers. Authors' methods: In a later analysis, around 10 million of 75 million to 85 million unique beta chains occurred in at least two donors. Profiling relied on immunoSEQ multiplex PCR, and the TCRdb table lists in-frame clones only, not all of them. V, J and clone size are taken as reported in that table, and D and trimming were inferred from the DNA itself. Of 150,000 to 160,000 clones listed, approximately 80% were seen once; the top ten hold 5.5% to 6.5%. This receptor was taken from a woman aged 40 to 55 in good health and CMV-seropositive. Sequencing used PBMCs.

The CDR3 loop reads CASSMRLAGVYGNEQFF. The CDR3 nucleotides are TGTGCCAGTAGTATGAGGCTAGCGGGAGTATATGGCAATGAGCAGTTCTTC. This chain connects TRBV19 to TRBJ2-1, with 10 bases matching TRBD2. The V gene end was trimmed by 3 bases and the J gene end by 6 bases; junction bases not matched to a gene: 11. Germline CDR1 LNHDA, CDR2 SQIVND (reference sequence). CDR3 size: 17 residues. The entire variable domain, with the rest obtained from reference TRBV19 and TRBJ2-1, is as follows: DGGITQSPKYLFRKEGQNVTLSCEQNLNHDAMYWYRQDPGQGLRLIYYSQIVNDFQKGDIAEGYSVSREKKESFPLTVTSAQKNPTAFYLCASSMRLAGVYGNEQFFGPGTRLTVL.